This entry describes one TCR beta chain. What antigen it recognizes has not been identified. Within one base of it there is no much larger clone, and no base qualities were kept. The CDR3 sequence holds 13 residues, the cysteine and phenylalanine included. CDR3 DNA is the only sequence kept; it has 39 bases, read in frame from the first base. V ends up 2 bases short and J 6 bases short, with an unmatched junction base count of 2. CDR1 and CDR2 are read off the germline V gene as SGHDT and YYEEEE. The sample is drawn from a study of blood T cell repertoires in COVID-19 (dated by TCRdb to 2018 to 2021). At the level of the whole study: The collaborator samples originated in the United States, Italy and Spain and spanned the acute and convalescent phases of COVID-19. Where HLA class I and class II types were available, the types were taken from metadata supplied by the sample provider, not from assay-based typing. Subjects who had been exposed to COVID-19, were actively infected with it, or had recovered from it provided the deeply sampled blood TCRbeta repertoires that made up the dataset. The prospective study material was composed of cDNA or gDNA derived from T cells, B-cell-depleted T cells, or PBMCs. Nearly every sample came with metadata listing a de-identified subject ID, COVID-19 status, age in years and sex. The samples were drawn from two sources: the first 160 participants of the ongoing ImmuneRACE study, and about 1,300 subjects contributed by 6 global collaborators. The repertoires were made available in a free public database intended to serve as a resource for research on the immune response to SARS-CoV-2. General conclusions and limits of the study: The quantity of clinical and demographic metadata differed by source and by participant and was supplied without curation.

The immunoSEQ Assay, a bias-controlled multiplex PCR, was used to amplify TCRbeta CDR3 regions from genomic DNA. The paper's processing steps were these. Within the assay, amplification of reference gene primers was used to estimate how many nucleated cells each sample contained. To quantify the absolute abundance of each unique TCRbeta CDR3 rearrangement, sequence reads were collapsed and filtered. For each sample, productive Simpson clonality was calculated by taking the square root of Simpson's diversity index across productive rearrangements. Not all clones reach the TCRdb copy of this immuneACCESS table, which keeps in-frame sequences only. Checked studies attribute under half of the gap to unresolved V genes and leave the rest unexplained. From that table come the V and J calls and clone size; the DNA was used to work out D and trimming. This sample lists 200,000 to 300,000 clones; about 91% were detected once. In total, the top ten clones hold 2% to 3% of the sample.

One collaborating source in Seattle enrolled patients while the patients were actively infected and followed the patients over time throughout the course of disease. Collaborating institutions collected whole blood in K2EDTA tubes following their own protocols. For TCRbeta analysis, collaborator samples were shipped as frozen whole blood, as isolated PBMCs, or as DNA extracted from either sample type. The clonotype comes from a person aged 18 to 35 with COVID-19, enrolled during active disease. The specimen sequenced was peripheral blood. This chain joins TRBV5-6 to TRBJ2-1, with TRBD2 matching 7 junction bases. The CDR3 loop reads CASSFTSVNEQFF. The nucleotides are TGTGCCAGCAGCTTTACTAGCGTCAATGAGCAGTTCTTC.